This T cell receptor beta chain was recorded in a study of CD8+CD57+ T cells in acquired aplastic anemia. TCR beta VDJ combinations and CDR3 sequences were profiled from genomic DNA. One entry per CDR3 protein results from TCRdb running MiXCR on the reads. The sample shows hundreds of thousands of distinct CDR3 sequences, roughly 64% of them seen only once. Comments on this clonotype: Compared with germline, one end of the junction differs, possibly owing to a read error.

This CDR3 region has 15 residues. The germline CDR1 and CDR2 sequences are SGHTA and FQGNSA. Material: sorted CD4+, CD8+, or CD8+CD57+ T cells (not recorded which) from PBMCs. This chain uses TRBV7-2 with TRBJ1-6, with TRBD1 matching 7 bases. The receptor comes from a human donor in good health, serving as a control. The CDR3 here is CASSLEAGGNSPFHF. The CDR3 DNA reads as TGCGCCAGCAGCTTGGAGGCAGGGGGTAATTCGCCCTTCCACTTT.